This is a list of T cell receptor beta chains from one sample in a study of blood T cell repertoires in COVID-19. Sequencing used immunoSEQ multiplex PCR; TCRdb keeps in-frame clones, though not all of them. The sample includes around 240,000 clones, roughly four fifths of them seen just once. The specimen sequenced was peripheral blood. Every receptor here comes from a woman aged 45-60 years with acute or convalescent COVID-19. Each CDR3 is given with its conserved first and last residue. Fields, in order: J gene, V gene, D gene, clone size, CDR3 protein, CDR3 DNA. The D gene is left open where the match is weak. Rows give clone size only sometimes, using once, few, many, or a class for an expanded clone.

>TRBJ1-1|TRBV11-2|TRBD1|.
CASNQVGQGGAFF
TGTGCCAGCAACCAAGTCGGACAGGGAGGAGCTTTCTTT
>TRBJ2-2|TRBV4-2|.|.
CASSQVGDTGELFF
TGTGCCAGCAGCCAAGTCGGGGACACCGGGGAGCTGTTTTTT
>TRBJ2-7|TRBV5-1|TRBD1|.
CASSPDRDEQYF
TGCGCCAGCAGCCCAGACAGGGACGAGCAGTACTTC
>TRBJ1-1|TRBV19|TRBD1|.
CASRLGTGEAFF
TGTGCCAGTAGGCTCGGGACAGGAGAAGCTTTCTTT
>TRBJ1-1|TRBV18|.|.
CASSPRGGLNTEAFF
TGTGCCAGCTCACCACGAGGGGGTTTGAACACTGAAGCTTTCTTT
>TRBJ2-7|TRBV5-4|.|.
CASSSLGPDSYEQYF
TGTGCCAGCAGCTCCCTGGGGCCAGACTCCTACGAGCAGTACTTC
>TRBJ2-3|TRBV10-3|.|.
CAIRQPSTDTQYF
TGTGCCATCCGACAGCCTAGCACAGATACGCAGTATTTT
>TRBJ2-1|TRBV12-2|.|.
CASRLAGMQFF
TGTGCAAGTCGCTTAGCCGGGATGCAGTTCTTC
>TRBJ1-1|TRBV6-5|.|.
CASKKELNTEAFF
TGTGCCAGCAAAAAGGAGTTGAACACTGAAGCTTTCTTT
>TRBJ2-5|TRBV2|TRBD2|once
CASSQGLVVETQYF
TGTGCCAGCAGTCAAGGACTAGTTGTAGAGACCCAGTACTTC
>TRBJ2-2|TRBV30|TRBD2|once
CAWSGGGFGELFF
TGTGCCTGGTCCGGGGGGGGTTTCGGGGAGCTGTTTTTT
>TRBJ2-3|TRBV6-6|TRBD2|.
CASSPTSGGTDTQYF
TGTGCCAGCAGTCCTACTAGCGGGGGAACAGATACGCAGTATTTT
>TRBJ2-1|TRBV24-1|.|.
CATSAPDEKQFF
TGTGCCACCAGTGCGCCTGATGAGAAGCAGTTCTTC
>TRBJ2-2|TRBV19|.|once
CASLGLRGTGELFF
TGTGCCAGTCTGGGACTGCGAGGCACCGGGGAGCTGTTTTTT
>TRBJ2-2|TRBV27|.|.
CASTSWTENTGELFF
TGTGCCAGCACTTCCTGGACAGAGAACACCGGGGAGCTGTTTTTT
>TRBJ2-1|TRBV7-3|TRBD2|.
CASSPTVGLAGPMNNEQFF
TGTGCCAGCAGCCCCACAGTAGGACTAGCGGGACCAATGAACAATGAGCAGTTCTTC
>TRBJ1-1|TRBV4-2|.|many
CASSRSGTSGEAFF
TGTGCCAGCAGCCGTTCCGGGACATCGGGTGAGGCTTTCTTT
>TRBJ1-1|TRBV10-2|.|.
CASSEQLNTEAFF
TGCGCCAGCAGTGAACAGCTGAACACTGAAGCTTTCTTT
>TRBJ1-1|TRBV7-9|TRBD1|.
CASSSGQVGNTEAFF
TGTGCCAGCAGCTCGGGACAGGTAGGCAACACTGAAGCTTTCTTT
>TRBJ2-7|TRBV23-1|TRBD1|.
CASSQRTGPHEQYF
TGCGCCAGCAGTCAACGGACAGGGCCCCACGAGCAGTACTTC
>TRBJ2-5|TRBV5-4|TRBD1|.
CASSLALRRDSSGETQYF
TGTGCCAGCAGCTTGGCCCTTCGCCGGGACAGCTCCGGAGAGACCCAGTACTTC
>TRBJ2-7|TRBV5-6|.|.
CASSSPSAGGFSYEQYF
TGTGCCAGCAGCTCCCCTTCAGCGGGTGGGTTCTCCTACGAGCAGTACTTC
>TRBJ2-7|TRBV24-1|TRBD1|.
CATSDWKGAEQYF
TGTGCCACCAGTGATTGGAAGGGGGCCGAGCAGTACTTC
>TRBJ1-5|TRBV28|TRBD1|.
CASIGSDRGNQPQHF
TGTGCCAGCATTGGGTCCGACAGGGGCAATCAGCCCCAGCATTTT
>TRBJ1-5|TRBV7-9|.|.
CASSSQGLQPQHF
TGTGCCAGCAGCTCACAGGGTCTTCAGCCCCAGCATTTT
>TRBJ1-1|TRBV7-9|.|.
CASSLTGTRTFF
TGTGCCAGCAGCTTAACAGGGACGAGAACTTTCTTT
>TRBJ2-3|TRBV6-4|.|.
CASSDSGGRGTQYF
TGTGCCAGCAGTGACTCGGGTGGCAGGGGAACGCAGTATTTT
>TRBJ1-2|TRBV5-6|TRBD1|.
CASSPWDRGVGGRTYGYTF
TGTGCCAGCAGCCCCTGGGACAGGGGCGTTGGAGGTAGAACCTATGGCTACACCTTC
>TRBJ1-1|TRBV10-3|TRBD1|few
CAISEPGQTTEAFF
TGTGCCATCAGTGAGCCGGGACAGACGACTGAAGCTTTCTTT
>TRBJ1-1|TRBV6-6|TRBD1|.
CASSDRANTEAFF
TGTGCCAGCAGTGACAGGGCGAACACTGAAGCTTTCTTT
>TRBJ1-2|TRBV7-2|TRBD1|.
CASSPRDRVSSGYGYTF
TGTGCCAGCAGCCCCCGGGACAGGGTGAGCTCGGGCTATGGCTACACCTTC
>TRBJ1-1|TRBV2|.|.
CASSRAPGATEAFF
TGTGCCAGCAGTAGAGCCCCAGGGGCCACTGAAGCTTTCTTT
>TRBJ2-3|TRBV7-9|.|.
CASSLGATDTQYF
TGTGCCAGCAGCTTAGGCGCCACAGATACGCAGTATTTT